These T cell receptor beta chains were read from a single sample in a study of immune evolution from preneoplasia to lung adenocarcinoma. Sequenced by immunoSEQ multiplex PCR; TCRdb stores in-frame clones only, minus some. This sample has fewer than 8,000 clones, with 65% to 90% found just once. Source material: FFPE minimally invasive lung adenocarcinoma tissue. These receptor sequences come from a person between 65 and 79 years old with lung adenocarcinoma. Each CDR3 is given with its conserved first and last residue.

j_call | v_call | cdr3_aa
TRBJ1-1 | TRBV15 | CATSRDTGVPEAFF
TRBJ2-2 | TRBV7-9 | CASSLGGVINTGELFF
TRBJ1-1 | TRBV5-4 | CASSLWGNNEAFF
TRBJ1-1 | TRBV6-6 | CASSTWDSLNTEAFF
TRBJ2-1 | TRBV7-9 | CASSTTDRAYNEQFF
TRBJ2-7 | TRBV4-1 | CASSQEGSGPYEQYF
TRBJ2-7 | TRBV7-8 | CASSITGTGTREQYF
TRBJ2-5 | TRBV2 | CASRTLTGETQYF
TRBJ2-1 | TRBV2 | CASSPNRVVYNEQFF
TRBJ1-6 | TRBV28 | CASSSPQHSPLHF
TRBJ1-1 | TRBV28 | CASSPTAPNTEAFF
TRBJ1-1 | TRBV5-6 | CASSSGRSPEAFF
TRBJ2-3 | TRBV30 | CAWSVGLSTDTQYF
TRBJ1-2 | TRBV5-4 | CASSRDRENYGYTF
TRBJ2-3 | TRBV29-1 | CSGNRGGTDTQYF
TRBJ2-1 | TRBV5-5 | CASSLLAGGYNEQFF
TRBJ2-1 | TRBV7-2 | CASSFTGGGTNEQFF
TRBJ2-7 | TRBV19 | CASSIAWEEGRDEQYF
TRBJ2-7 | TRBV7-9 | CASSWSVGQGSNYEQYF
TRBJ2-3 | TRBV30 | CAWSQALDTQYF
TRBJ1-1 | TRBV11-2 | CASSLQDTEAFF
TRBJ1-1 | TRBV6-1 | CASSALDSSWTEAFF
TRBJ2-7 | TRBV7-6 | CASSQIVRSYEQYF
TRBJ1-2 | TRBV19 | CASSEGRGGYTF
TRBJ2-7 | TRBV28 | CASTWLGGDEQYF
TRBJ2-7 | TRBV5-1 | CASRGVGAQDEQYF
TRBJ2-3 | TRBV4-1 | CASSQLGPADTQYF
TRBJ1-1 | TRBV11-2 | CASSFPGHRWAVGTEVFF
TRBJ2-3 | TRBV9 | CASSVAGGGATQYF
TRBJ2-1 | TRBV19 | CASSIGTGSYNEQFF
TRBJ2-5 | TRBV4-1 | CASSQRAGTRGEETQYF
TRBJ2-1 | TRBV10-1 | CASRDNNRASEQFF
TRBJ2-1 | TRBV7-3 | CASSPSGSPYNEQFF
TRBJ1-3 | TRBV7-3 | CASSLGGGSDTIYF
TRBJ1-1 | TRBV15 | CATSRDSGGAFF
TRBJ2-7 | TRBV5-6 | CASSLTGVYEQYF
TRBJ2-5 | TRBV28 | CASSPRGREETQYF
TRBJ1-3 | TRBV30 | CAWSVPGGTPGNTIYF
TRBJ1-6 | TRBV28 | CASWAYNSPLHF
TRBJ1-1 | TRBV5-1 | CASSPGPSSEAFF
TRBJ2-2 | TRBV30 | CAWSYQGRTGELFF
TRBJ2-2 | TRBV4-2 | CASSQSTAGTGELFF
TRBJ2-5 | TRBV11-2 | CASSLDWGQETQYF
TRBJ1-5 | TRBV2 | CASSGSRGSNQPQHF
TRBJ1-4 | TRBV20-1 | CSATQGLRLFF
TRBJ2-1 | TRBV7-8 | CASSLYWFKGDNEQFF
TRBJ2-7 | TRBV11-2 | CASSLDLGRYEQYF
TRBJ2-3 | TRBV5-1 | CASSLVEGAADTQYF
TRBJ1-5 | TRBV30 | CAWEGNGGLNQPQHF
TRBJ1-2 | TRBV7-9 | CASSPGQQALYGYTF